This T cell receptor beta chain comes out of a study of beta chain features in type 1 diabetes (dated by TCRdb to about 2018). As for the study more broadly: Patients and healthy donors did not differ in mean age, gender distribution, total cell number or subset yield. Naive and central memory subsets were obtained from all 30 or so donors, but regulatory and stem cell-like memory subsets were isolated from only 8 patients and roughly 8 healthy donors. The study compared the TCRB repertoires of sorted circulating CD4+ T cell subsets in recently diagnosed type 1 diabetes patients with those in matched healthy donors. A total of approximately 110,000,000 sorted cells were examined across all samples, and a strong correlation was observed between cell number per subset and RNA yield. What the study reported, not specific to this receptor: Fewer insertions and more nucleotide deletions at VDJ recombination sites were observed in patients with type 1 diabetes, implying thymic rearrangement abnormalities. The naive, central memory and regulatory TCRB repertoires appeared to resemble one another more closely among patients than among healthy donors. Because cDNA was sequenced instead of genomic DNA, highly expressing activated cells could be over-represented, though the groups showed no difference in activation or CD3 levels. Shorter templates might be favored by PCR, yet because patient and control samples were amplified and corrected together, any such skew would affect both groups equally. HLA sub-analyses involved small numbers of individuals, so any influence of HLA type on TCRB rearrangement remained unresolved. A moderate but significant shortening of TCRB CDR3 length was observed in type 1 diabetes patients in all four CD4+ subsets.

The entire isolated RNA was reverse transcribed using the High Capacity cDNA Reverse Transcription Kit, and thus expressed TCRB transcripts were sequenced. Naive, central memory and regulatory T cell samples underwent deep immunoSEQ sequencing, averaging about 3.57 million total reads per sample. After sorted cells were lysed in RLT buffer, RNA was extracted with DNase-treated RNeasy Micro or Mini kits, with the choice depending on cell number. To prevent cross-contamination, every cell subset was processed on its own, while patient and healthy donor samples were processed together. TCRB sequences were amplified from cDNA with the immunoSEQ multiplex PCR, producing 87-bp fragments spanning the CDR3 region. Amplicons were sequenced on the Illumina HiSeq platform. The source study handled its data this way. PCR bias was computationally corrected using synthetic template baselines, reads within Hamming distance 2 were collapsed, and singletons that could not be merged were discarded. By aligning reads against IMGT, V, D and J genes, CDR3 length, and insertions or deletions at six rearrangement sites were assigned. Within each subset, clonotype counts were normalized to sorted cell number, and only after that were true diversity and Gini coefficients computed with the tcR R package. The overlap coefficient, calculated on TCRB nucleotide sequences, was used to measure repertoire sharing. Out-of-frame TCRB sequences from naive cells were analyzed to stand in for the pre-selection repertoire. What TCRdb holds here is the immuneACCESS table cut down to in-frame rearrangements. Part of the clones is not present; checked against another copy, under half of the missing clones reflect an unresolved V gene, and the others are unexplained. V, J and clone size are those of that table, while D and trimming were read from the DNA. This sample is represented by hundreds of thousands of clones; about 16% of them were singletons. In total, the top ten clones hold approximately 0.099% of the sample.

Between the V and J ends, shortened by 6 bases and 4 bases respectively, the junction contains 18 bases. The CDR3 starts with the cysteine, ends with the phenylalanine, and has 15 residues. Only the CDR3 DNA is retained, 45 bases long and in frame from the first base. The germline V gene yields MDHEN for CDR1 and SYDVKM for CDR2. From each donor, a single peripheral blood sample of roughly 0.11 L on average was drawn into heparinised tubes. Naive, central memory, regulatory and stem cell-like memory CD4+ T cells were sorted on a BD FACSAria II using a panel including CD45RO, CCR7, CD25, CD127, CD95 and CD27. Purity was above 95% for every sorted population. Right away, PBMCs were isolated by Lymphoprep density gradient centrifugation and were stained directly, with no culture step. So that batch effects would be minimized, each experiment stained and sorted samples in pairs, pairing one healthy donor with one patient.

Notes on this clone: It lacks a known antigen. The record has no base qualities; no much larger clone is one base away.

Recombination linked TRBV28 to TRBJ1-1; a tentative D call is TRBD1 (6 bases match). Sequenced: naive CD4+ T cells from blood. Read against the paper, the sample's cell subset or site label means: true naive CD4+ T cells. This clonotype originated in a young man in good health. In nucleotides, the sequence is TGTGCCAGCAGCCCAAACACAGGGAGGTCCACTGAAGCTTTCTTT. Its product reads: CASSPNTGRSTEAFF.